This record covers a single T cell receptor (beta chain). The antigen is undetermined. The sample belongs to a study of early T cells in non-severe SARS-CoV-2 infection. The protocol attached unique molecular identifiers to individual cDNA molecules. TCRdb reprocessed the 5' RACE reads with MiXCR, giving one entry per CDR3 protein. This sample has tens of thousands of distinct CDR3 sequences, with around a sixth found just once. Whole-study results and caveats: Clonotype matching in VDJdb favored anti-spike CD8 responses and did not capture private and CD4 specificities.

The CDR3 covers 15 residues. Germline values: CDR1 SGHNT, CDR2 YENEEA. Trimming shortened V by 3 bases and J by 3 bases, and 11 bases separated the two germline ends. The sequenced material came from whole blood. The sequence came from an adult who was a healthcare worker with PCR-confirmed SARS-CoV-2 infection or an uninfected control (not recorded which). The rearrangement joins TRBV11-3 to TRBJ1-4; D unresolved. DNA of the CDR3: TGTGCCAGCAGCTTCTGGACCGGTTCTAATGAAAAACTGTTTTTT. Amino acids: CASSFWTGSNEKLFF.